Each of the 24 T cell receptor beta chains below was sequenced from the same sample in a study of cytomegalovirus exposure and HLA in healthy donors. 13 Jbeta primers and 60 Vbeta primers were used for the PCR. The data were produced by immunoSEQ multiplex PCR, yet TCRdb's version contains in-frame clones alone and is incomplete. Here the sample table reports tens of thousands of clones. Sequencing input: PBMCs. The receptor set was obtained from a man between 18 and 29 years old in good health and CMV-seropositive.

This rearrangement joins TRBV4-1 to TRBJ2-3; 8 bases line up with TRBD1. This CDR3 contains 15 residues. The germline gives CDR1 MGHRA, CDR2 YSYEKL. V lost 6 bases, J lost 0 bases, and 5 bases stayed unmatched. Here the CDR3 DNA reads TGCGCCAGCAGACGGACAGGGTTGAGCACAGATACGCAGTATTTT. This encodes CASRRTGLSTDTQYF.

CDR3 DNA sequence: TGTGCCAGCAGACCACTAGGGGCGGGAGGCGAGACCCAGTACTTC. This translates into CASRPLGAGGETQYF. The J gene is TRBJ2-5, the V gene TRBV5-4; 8 nucleotides align to TRBD2. Germline CDR1 reads SGHNT; CDR2 reads YYREEE (reference sequence). CDR3 length equals 15 residues. V lost 5 bases and J lost 5; bases outside the gene matches: 11.

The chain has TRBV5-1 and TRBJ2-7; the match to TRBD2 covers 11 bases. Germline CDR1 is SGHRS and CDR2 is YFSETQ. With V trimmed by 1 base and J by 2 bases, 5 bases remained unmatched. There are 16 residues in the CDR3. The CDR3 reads CASSLTGTSGAYEQYF. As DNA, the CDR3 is TGCGCCAGCAGCTTGACCGGGACTAGCGGCGCCTACGAGCAGTACTTC.

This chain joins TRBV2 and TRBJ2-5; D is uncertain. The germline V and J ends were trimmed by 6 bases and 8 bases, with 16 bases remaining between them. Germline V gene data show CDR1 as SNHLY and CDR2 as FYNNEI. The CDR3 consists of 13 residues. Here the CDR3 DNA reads TGTGCCAGCAGCAGCGAGGCCAAGGCCACCCAGTACTTC. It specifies CASSSEAKATQYF.

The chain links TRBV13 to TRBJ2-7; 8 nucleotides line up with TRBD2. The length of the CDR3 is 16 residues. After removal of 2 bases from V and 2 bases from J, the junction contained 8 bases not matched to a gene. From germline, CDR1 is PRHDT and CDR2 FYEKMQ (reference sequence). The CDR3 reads CASSLRGAGGPYEQYF. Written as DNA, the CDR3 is TGTGCCAGCAGCTTAAGGGGGGCGGGGGGCCCCTACGAGCAGTACTTC.

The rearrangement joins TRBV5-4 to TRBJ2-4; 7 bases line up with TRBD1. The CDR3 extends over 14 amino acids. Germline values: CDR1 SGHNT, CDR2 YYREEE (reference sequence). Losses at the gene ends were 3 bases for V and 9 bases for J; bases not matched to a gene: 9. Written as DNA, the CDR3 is TGTGCCAGCAGCTCGGGACAGCAGGGGCGCATTCAGTACTTC. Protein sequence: CASSSGQQGRIQYF.

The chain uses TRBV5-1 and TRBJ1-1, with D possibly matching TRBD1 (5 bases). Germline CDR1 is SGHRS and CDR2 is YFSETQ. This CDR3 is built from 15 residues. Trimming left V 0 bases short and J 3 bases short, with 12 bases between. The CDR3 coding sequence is TGCGCCAGCAGCTTGGCAGGGTATCGAGACACTGAAGCTTTCTTT. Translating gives CASSLAGYRDTEAFF.

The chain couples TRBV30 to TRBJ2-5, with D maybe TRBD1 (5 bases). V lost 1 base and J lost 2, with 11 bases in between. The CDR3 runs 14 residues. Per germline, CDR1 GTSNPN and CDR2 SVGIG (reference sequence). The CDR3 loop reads CAWSGLRQQETQYF. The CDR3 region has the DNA TGTGCCTGGAGTGGGTTGAGACAGCAAGAGACCCAGTACTTC. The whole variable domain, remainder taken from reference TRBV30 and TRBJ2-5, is SQTIHQWPATLVQPVGSPLSLECTVEGTSNPNLYWYRQAAGRGLQLLFYSVGIGQISSEVPQNLSASRPQDRQFILSSKKLLLSDSGFYLCAWSGLRQQETQYFGPGTRLLVL.

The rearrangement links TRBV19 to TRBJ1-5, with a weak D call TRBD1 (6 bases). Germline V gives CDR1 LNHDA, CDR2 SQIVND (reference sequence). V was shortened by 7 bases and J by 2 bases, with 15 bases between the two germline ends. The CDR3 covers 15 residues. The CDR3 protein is CASTPGRTGNQPQHF. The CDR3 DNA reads TGTGCCAGTACCCCGGGCCGGACAGGCAATCAGCCCCAGCATTTT.

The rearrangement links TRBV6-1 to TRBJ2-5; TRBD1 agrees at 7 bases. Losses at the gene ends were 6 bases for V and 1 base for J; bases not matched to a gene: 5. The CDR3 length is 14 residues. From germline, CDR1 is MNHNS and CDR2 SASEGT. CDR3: CASSLQGTQETQYF. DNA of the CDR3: TGTGCCAGCAGCCTACAGGGGACCCAAGAGACCCAGTACTTC.

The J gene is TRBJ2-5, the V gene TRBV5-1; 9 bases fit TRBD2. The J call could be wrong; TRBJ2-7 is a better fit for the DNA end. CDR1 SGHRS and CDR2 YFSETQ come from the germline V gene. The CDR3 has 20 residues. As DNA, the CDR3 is TGCGCCAGCAGCTTGGGGTTGGTGGCTAGCGGGGAGTGGGACCACCACGAGCAGTACTTC. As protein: CASSLGLVASGEWDHHEQYF.

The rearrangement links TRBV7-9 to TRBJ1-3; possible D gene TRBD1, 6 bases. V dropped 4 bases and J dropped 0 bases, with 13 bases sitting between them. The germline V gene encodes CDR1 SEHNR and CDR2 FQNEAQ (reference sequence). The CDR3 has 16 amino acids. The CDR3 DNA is TGTGCCAGCAGCTCCCGAACAGGGAGCTCTGGAAACACCATATATTTT. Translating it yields CASSSRTGSSGNTIYF.

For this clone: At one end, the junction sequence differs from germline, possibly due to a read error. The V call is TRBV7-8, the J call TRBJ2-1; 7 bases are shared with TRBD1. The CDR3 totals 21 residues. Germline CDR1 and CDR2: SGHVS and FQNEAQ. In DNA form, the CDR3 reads TGTGCCAACAGCCTCCCCTCGGGACAGCCCTTTCCCGGGTTAACCTACAATGAGCAGTTCTTC. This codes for CANSLPSGQPFPGLTYNEQFF.

The CDR3 protein is CASRVDGNYGYTF. CDR3 nucleotides: TGTGCCAGCAGGGTTGACGGGAACTATGGCTACACCTTC. This chain joins TRBV27 and TRBJ1-2; D is ambiguous. The V gene's germline CDR1 is MNHEY and CDR2 SMNVEV (reference sequence). V was shortened by 6 bases and J by 2 bases, with 10 bases between the two germline ends. This CDR3 is built from 13 residues.

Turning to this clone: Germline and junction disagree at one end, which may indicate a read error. For the CDR3, the DNA is TGTGCCAGCGCACCAAGTCCTCGCGCGATGAGGGCCGAGCAGTACTTC. Its translation is CASAPSPRAMRAEQYF. The rearrangement links TRBV18 to TRBJ2-7, with TRBD2 as a possible D gene (5 bases). The CDR3 covers 16 residues. Germline lookup yields CDR1 KGHSH and CDR2 LQKENI.

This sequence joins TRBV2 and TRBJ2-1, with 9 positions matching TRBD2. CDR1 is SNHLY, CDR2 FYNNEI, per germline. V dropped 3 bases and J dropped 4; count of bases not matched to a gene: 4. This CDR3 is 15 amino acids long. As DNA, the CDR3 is TGTGCCAGCAGTGAGACTAGCGGAAATTACAATGAGCAGTTCTTC. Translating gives CASSETSGNYNEQFF.

In DNA, the CDR3 is TGCGCCAGCAGTGATCGTTGGGGCATGGGGACCTACGAGCAGTACTTC. This translates into CASSDRWGMGTYEQYF. The V and J genes are TRBV10-1 and TRBJ2-7; the D gene is possibly TRBD1 (5 bases). CDR1 and CDR2 from the germline V gene are WNHNN and SYGVQD (reference sequence). This CDR3 has 16 amino acids. V lost 3 bases to trimming and J lost 2 bases, with 17 bases between them.

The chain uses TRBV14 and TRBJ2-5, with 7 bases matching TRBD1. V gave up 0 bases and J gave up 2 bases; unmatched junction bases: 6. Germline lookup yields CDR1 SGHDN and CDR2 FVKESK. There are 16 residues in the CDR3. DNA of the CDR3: TGTGCCAGCAGCCAAGAAAGTGGACAGGCTCAAGAGACCCAGTACTTC. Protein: CASSQESGQAQETQYF.

The CDR3 DNA follows: TGTGCCAGCAGTGGGTACCGGAGTTACGAGCAGTACTTC. It yields the protein CASSGYRSYEQYF. The J gene is TRBJ2-7, the V gene TRBV2; no reliable D call. Germline V lookup: CDR1 SNHLY, CDR2 FYNNEI. V was trimmed by 4 bases and J by 4 bases, leaving 11 bases between them. CDR3 length: 13 amino acids.

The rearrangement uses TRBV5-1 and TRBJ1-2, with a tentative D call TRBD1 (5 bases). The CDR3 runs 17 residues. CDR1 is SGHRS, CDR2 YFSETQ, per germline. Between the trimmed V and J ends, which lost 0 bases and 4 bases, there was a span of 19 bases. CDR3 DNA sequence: TGCGCCAGCAGCTTGGGTGGGCCAGGCTCGGGGGGCTATGGCTACACCTTC. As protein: CASSLGGPGSGGYGYTF.

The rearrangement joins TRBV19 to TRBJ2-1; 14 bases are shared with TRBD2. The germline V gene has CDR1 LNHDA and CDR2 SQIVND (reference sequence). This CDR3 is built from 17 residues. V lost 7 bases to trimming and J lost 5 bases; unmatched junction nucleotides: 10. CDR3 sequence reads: CASMGLAGVITNNEQFF. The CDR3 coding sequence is TGTGCCAGTATGGGACTAGCGGGGGTCATAACCAACAATGAGCAGTTCTTC.

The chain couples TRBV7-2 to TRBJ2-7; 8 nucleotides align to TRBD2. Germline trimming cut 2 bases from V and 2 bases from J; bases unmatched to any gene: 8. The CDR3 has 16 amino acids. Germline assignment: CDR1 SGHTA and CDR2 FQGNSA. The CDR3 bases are TGTGCCAGCAGCTTAACTAGCGGAATAGGCACCTACGAGCAGTACTTC. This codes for CASSLTSGIGTYEQYF.

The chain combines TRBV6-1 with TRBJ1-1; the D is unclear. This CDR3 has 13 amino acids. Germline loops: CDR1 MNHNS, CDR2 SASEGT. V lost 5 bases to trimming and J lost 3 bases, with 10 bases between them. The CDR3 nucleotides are TGTGCCAGCAGTCCCCGGGATGACACTGAAGCTTTCTTT. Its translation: CASSPRDDTEAFF.

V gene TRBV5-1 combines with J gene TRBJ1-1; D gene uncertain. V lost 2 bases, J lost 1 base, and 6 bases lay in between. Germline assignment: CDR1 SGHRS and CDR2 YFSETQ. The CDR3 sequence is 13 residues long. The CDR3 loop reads CASSFTENTEAFF. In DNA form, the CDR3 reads TGCGCCAGCAGCTTCACAGAGAACACTGAAGCTTTCTTT.